This T cell receptor (beta chain) was sequenced in a study of blood T cell repertoires in COVID-19. Whole-study context: In each case, the material was cDNA or gDNA derived from T cells, B-cell-depleted T cells, or PBMCs.

Data came from immunoSEQ multiplex PCR; TCRdb stores just in-frame clones and leaves some out. The sample holds 110,000 to 150,000 clones, roughly four fifths seen once. Germline V gene sequence: CDR1 SGHRS, CDR2 YFSETQ. The length of the CDR3 is 15 residues. J gave up 8 bases and V 2 bases, and 9 bases lay outside the gene matches. The rearrangement links TRBV5-1 to TRBJ1-4; 7 bases are shared with TRBD1. Sequenced sample: PBMCs or T cells enriched from blood (not recorded which). The TCR sequence derives from a man aged 50 to 59 who had recovered from COVID-19. The CDR3 here is CASSLGQEPGEKLFF. CDR3 DNA: TGCGCCAGCAGCTTAGGACAGGAACCGGGCGAAAAACTGTTTTTT. The full variable domain, its missing parts supplied by reference TRBV5-1 and TRBJ1-4, is KAGVTQTPRYLIKTRGQQVTLSCSPISGHRSVSWYQQTPGQGLQFLFEYFSETQRNKGNFPGRFSGRQFSNSRSEMNVSTLELGDSALYLCASSLGQEPGEKLFFGSGTQLSVL.